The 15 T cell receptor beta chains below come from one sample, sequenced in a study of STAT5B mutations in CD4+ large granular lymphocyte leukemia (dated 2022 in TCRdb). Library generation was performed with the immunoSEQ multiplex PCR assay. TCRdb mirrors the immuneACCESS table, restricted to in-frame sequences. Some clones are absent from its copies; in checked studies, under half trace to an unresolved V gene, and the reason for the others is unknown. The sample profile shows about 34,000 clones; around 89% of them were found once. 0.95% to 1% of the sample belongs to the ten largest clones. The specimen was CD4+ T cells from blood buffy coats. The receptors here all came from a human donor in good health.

This CDR3 is CASSERRTGANVLTF. In DNA, the CDR3 is TGTGCCAGCAGCGAGAGACGAACTGGGGCCAACGTCCTGACTTTC. V usage is TRBV11-3 and J usage is TRBJ2-6; D remains ambiguous. Germline V gives CDR1 SGHNT, CDR2 YENEEA. Trimming left V 5 bases short and J 2 bases short, with 10 bases between. The CDR3 covers 15 residues. The full variable domain, rest sourced from reference TRBV11-3 and TRBJ2-6, is EAGVVQSPRYKIIEKKQPVAFWCNPISGHNTLYWYLQNLGQGPELLIRYENEEAVDDSQLPKDRFSAERLKGVDSTLKIQPAELGDSAVYLCASSERRTGANVLTFGAGSRLTVL.

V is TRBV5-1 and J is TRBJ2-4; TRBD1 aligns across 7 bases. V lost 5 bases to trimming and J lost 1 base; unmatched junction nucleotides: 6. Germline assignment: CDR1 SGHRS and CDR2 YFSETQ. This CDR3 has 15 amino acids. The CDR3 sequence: CASRYDRAAKNIQYF. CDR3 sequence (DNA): TGCGCCAGCAGGTACGACAGGGCGGCCAAAAACATTCAGTACTTC.

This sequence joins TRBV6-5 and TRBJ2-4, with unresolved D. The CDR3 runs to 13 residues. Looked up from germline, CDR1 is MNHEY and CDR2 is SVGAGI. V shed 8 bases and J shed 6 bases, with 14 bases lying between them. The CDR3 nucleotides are TGTGCCAGCCGAGGACCCACTTTAAACATTCAGTACTTC. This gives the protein CASRGPTLNIQYF.

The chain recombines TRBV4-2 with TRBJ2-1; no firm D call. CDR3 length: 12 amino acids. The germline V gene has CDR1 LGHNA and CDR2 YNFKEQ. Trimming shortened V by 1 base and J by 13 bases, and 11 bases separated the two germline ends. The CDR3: CASSQGTPRQFF. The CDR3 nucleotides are TGTGCCAGCAGCCAAGGAACCCCTCGTCAGTTCTTC.

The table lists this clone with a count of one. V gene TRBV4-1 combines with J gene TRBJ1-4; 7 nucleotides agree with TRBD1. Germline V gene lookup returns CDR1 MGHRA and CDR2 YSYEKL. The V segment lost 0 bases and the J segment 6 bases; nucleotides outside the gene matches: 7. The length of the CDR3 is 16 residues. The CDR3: CASSQDWAGGDEKLFF. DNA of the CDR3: TGCGCCAGCAGCCAAGACTGGGCAGGGGGGGATGAAAAACTGTTTTTT.

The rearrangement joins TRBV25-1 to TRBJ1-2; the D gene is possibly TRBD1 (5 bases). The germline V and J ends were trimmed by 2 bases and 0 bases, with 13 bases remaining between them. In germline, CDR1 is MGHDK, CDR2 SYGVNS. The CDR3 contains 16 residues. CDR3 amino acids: CASSEQGYHANYGYTF. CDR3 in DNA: TGTGCCAGCAGTGAACAGGGTTATCACGCTAACTATGGCTACACCTTC.

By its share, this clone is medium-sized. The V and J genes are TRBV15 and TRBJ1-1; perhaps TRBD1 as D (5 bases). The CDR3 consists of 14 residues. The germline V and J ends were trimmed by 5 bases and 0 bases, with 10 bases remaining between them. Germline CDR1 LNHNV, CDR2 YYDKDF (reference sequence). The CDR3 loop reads CATSGTPMNTEAFF. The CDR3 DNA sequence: TGTGCCACCAGCGGGACCCCTATGAACACTGAAGCTTTCTTT.

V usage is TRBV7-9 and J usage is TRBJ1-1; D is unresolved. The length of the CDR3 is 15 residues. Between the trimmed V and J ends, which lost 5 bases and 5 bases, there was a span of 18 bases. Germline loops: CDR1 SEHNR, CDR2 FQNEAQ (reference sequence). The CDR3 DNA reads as TGTGCCAGCAGCCCCTATCTGGGGATTGGGACTGAAGCTTTCTTT. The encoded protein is CASSPYLGIGTEAFF.

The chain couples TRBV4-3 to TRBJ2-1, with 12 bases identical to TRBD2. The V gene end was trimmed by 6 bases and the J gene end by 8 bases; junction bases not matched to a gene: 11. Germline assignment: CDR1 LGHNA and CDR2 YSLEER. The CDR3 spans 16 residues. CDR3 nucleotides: TGCGCCAGCAGTCTCTCACTAGCGGGGGGTGAGGATGAGCAGTTCTTC. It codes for CASSLSLAGGEDEQFF.

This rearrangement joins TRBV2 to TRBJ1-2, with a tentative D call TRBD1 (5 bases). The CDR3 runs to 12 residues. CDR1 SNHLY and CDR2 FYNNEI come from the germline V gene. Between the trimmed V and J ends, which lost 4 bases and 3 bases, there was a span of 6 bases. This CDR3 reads CASSGQYYGYTF. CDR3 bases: TGTGCCAGCAGTGGACAGTACTATGGCTACACCTTC.

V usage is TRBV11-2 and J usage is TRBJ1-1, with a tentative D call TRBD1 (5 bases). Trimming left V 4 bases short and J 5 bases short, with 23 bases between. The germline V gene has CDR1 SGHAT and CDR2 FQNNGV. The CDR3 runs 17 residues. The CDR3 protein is CASSWAQRGLLRTEAFF. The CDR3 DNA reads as TGTGCCAGCAGCTGGGCGCAAAGGGGTCTCCTACGTACTGAAGCTTTCTTT.

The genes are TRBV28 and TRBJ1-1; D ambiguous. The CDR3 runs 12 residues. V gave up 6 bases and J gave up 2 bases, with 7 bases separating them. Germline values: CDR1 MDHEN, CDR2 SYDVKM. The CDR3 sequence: CASRETNTEAFF. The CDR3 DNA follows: TGTGCCAGCAGGGAAACCAACACTGAAGCTTTCTTT.

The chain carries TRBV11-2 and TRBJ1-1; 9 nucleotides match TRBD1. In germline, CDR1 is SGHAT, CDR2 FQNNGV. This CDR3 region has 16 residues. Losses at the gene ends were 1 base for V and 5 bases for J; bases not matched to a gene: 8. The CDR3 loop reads CASSLVQGARGTEAFF. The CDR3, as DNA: TGTGCCAGCAGCTTAGTACAGGGGGCGAGAGGGACTGAAGCTTTCTTT. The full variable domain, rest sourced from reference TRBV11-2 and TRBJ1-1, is EAGVAQSPRYKIIEKRQSVAFWCNPISGHATLYWYQQILGQGPKLLIQFQNNGVVDDSQLPKDRFSAERLKGVDSTLKIQPAKLEDSAVYLCASSLVQGARGTEAFFGQGTRLTVV.

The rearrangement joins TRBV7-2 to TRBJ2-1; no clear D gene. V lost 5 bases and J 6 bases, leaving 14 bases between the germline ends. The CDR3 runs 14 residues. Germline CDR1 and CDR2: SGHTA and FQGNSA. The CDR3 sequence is CASSPPPNVNEQFF. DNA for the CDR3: TGTGCCAGCAGCCCCCCTCCGAACGTCAATGAGCAGTTCTTC. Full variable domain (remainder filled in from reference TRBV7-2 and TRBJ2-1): GAGVSQSPSNKVTEKGKDVELRCDPISGHTALYWYRQSLGQGLEFLIYFQGNSAPDKSGLPSDRFSAERTGGSVSTLTIQRTQQEDSAVYLCASSPPPNVNEQFFGPGTRLTVL.

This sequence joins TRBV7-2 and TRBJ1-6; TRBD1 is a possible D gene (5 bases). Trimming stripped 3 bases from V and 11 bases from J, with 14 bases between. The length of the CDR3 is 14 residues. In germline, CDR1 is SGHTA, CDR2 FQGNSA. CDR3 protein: CASSFWSGDPPLHF. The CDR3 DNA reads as TGTGCCAGCAGCTTTTGGTCGGGGGATCCACCCCTCCACTTT.